This T cell receptor beta chain derives from a study of blood T cell repertoires in COVID-19. About the research overall: Material from acute and convalescent COVID-19 was sourced from the United States, Italy and Spain.

The method was immunoSEQ multiplex PCR; TCRdb's version includes in-frame clones alone and lacks a portion of them. The table lists about 200,000 clones, around nine tenths of them singletons, with over 15% in the top ten. This CDR3 has 15 residues. Germline CDR1 LNHNV, CDR2 YYDKDF (reference sequence). Trimming stripped 0 bases from V and 3 bases from J, with 8 bases between. This receptor was taken from a man aged 45 to 65 with COVID-19, enrolled during active disease. Sequences were obtained from peripheral blood. This chain links TRBV15 with TRBJ1-4; D is uncertain. CDR3 nucleotides: TGTGCCACCAGCAGAGATCGGCAGGCTAATGAAAAACTGTTTTTT. This gives the protein CATSRDRQANEKLFF.